Here is one T cell receptor (beta chain) with its context. The isolated RNA, all of it, was reverse transcribed, so expressed TCRB transcripts were what got sequenced. This table comes from immunoSEQ multiplex PCR, and its TCRdb copy is limited to in-frame clones, with some not included. This table holds some 500,000 clones, over 9.5% found once. These data come from a study of beta chain features in type 1 diabetes. Trimming stripped 3 bases from V and 8 bases from J, with 6 bases between. The germline CDR1 and CDR2 sequences are SGHRS and YFSETQ. There are 11 residues in the CDR3. The source of this sequence is a woman aged 18-35 years in good health. The specimen sequenced was naive CD4+ T cells from blood. V and J are TRBV5-1 and TRBJ2-1; no clear D gene. This CDR3 is CASSSYDEQFF. In DNA, the CDR3 is TGCGCCAGCAGCTCCTATGATGAGCAGTTCTTC.